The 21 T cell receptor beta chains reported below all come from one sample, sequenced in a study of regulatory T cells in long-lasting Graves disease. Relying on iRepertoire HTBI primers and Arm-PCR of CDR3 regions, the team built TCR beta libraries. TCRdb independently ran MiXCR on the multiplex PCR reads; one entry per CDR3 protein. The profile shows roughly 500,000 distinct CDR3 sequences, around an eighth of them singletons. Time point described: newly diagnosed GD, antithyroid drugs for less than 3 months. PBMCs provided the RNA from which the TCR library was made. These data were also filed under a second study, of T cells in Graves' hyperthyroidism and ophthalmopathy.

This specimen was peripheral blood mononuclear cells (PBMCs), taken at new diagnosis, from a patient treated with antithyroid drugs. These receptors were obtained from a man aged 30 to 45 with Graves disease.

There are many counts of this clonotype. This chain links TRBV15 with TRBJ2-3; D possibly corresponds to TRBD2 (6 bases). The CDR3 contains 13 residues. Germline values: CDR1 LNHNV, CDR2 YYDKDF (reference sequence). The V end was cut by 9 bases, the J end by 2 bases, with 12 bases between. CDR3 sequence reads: CATSRGYTDTQYF. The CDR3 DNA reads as TGTGCCACATCGCGGGGATACACAGATACGCAGTATTTT.

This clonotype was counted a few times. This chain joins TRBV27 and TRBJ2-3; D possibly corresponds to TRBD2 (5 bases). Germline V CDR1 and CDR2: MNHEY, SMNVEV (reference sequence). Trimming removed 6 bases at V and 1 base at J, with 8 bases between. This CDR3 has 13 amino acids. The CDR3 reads CASRNSGTDTQYF. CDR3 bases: TGTGCCAGCAGGAATAGCGGCACAGATACGCAGTATTTT.

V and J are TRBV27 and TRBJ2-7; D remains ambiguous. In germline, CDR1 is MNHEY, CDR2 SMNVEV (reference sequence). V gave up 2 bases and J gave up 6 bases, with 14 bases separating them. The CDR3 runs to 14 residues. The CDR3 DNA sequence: TGTGCCAGCAGTTTACGCCAGAACTCGCCCGAGCAGTACTTC. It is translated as CASSLRQNSPEQYF.

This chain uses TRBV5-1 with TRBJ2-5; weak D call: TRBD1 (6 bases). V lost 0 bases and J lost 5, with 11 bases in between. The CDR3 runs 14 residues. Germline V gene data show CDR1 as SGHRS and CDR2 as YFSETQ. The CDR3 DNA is TGCGCCAGCAGCTTGGGGGGGCAAAGGGAGACCCAGTACTTC. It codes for CASSLGGQRETQYF. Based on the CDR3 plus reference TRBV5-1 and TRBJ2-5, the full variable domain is KAGVTQTPRYLIKTRGQQVTLSCSPISGHRSVSWYQQTPGQGLQFLFEYFSETQRNKGNFPGRFSGRQFSNSRSEMNVSTLELGDSALYLCASSLGGQRETQYFGPGTRLLVL.

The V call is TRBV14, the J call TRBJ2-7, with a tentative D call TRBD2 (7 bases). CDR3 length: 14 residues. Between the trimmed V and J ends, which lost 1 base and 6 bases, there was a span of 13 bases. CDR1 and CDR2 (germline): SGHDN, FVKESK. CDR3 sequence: CASSQGGGGFEQYF. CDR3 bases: TGTGCCAGCAGCCAAGGGGGAGGGGGATTCGAGCAGTACTTC.

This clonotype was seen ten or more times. The CDR3 sequence is CASSLGTSGNTIYF. Written as DNA, the CDR3 is TGTGCCAGCAGTCTCGGGACCTCTGGAAACACCATATATTTT. The rearrangement uses TRBV11-2 and TRBJ1-3; perhaps TRBD1 as D (5 bases). The V gene lost 6 bases and the J gene lost 0 bases, with 9 bases spanning the gap. Germline values: CDR1 SGHAT, CDR2 FQNNGV. This CDR3 is 14 amino acids long. Supplemented by reference TRBV11-2 and TRBJ1-3, the full variable domain reads EAGVAQSPRYKIIEKRQSVAFWCNPISGHATLYWYQQILGQGPKLLIQFQNNGVVDDSQLPKDRFSAERLKGVDSTLKIQPAKLEDSAVYLCASSLGTSGNTIYFGEGSWLTVV.

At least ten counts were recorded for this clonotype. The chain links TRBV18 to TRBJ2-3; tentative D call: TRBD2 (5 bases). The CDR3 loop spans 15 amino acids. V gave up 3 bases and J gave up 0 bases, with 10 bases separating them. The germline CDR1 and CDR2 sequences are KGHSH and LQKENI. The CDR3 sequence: CASSPDYLSTDTQYF. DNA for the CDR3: TGTGCCAGCTCACCTGACTACCTGAGCACAGATACGCAGTATTTT.

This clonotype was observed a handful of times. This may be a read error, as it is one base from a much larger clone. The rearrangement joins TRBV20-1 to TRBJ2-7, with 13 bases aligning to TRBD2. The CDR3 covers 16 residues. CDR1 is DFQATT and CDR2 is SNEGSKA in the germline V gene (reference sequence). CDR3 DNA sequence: TGCAGTGCTAGTTCCGGACTAGCGGGAGCATCCTGCGAGCAGTACTTC. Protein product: CSASSGLAGASCEQYF.

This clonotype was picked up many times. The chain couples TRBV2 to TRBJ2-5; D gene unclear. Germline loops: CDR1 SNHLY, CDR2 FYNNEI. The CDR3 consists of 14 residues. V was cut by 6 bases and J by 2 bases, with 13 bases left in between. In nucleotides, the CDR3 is TGTGCCAGCAGAAGTCAGGTGCCGCAAGAGACCCAGTACTTC. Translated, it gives CASRSQVPQETQYF. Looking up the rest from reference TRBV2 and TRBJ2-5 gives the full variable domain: EPEVTQTPSHQVTQMGQEVILRCVPISNHLYFYWYRQILGQKVEFLVSFYNNEISEKSEIFDDQFSVERPDGSNFTLKIRSTKLEDSAMYFCASRSQVPQETQYFGPGTRLLVL.

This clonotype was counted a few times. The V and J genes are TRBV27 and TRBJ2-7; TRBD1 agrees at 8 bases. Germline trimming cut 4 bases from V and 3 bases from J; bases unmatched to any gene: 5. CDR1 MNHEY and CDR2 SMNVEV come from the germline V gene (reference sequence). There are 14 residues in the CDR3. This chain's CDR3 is CASSSWTGSYEQYF. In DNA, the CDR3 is TGTGCCAGCAGTTCCTGGACAGGGAGCTACGAGCAGTACTTC.

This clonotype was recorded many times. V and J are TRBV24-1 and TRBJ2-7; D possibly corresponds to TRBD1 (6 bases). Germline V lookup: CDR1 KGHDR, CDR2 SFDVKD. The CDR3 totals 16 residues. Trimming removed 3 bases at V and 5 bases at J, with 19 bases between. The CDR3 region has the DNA TGTGCCACCAGTGATCCCAGTTTAGGACAGAACCACGAGCAGTACTTC. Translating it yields CATSDPSLGQNHEQYF.

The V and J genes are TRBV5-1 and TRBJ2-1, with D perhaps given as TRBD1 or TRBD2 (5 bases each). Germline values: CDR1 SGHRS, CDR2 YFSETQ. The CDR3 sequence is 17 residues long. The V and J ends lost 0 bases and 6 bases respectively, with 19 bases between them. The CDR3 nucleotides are TGCGCCAGCAGCTTGGCCCCGGGGACCCTGGAGGCCAATGAGCAGTTCTTC. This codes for CASSLAPGTLEANEQFF.

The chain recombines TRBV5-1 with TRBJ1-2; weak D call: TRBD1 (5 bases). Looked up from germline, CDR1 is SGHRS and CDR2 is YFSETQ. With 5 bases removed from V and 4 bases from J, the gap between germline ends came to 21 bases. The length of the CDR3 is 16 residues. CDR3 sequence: CASSRGAEPLSYGYTF. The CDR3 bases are TGCGCCAGCAGTCGTGGGGCCGAACCTCTTAGCTATGGCTACACCTTC.

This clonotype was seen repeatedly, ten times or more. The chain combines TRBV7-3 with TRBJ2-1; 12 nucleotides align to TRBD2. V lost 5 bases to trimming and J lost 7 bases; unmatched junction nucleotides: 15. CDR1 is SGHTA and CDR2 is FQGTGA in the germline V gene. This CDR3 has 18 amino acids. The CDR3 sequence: CASSPKLKSSGRANEQFF. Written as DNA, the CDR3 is TGTGCCAGCAGCCCAAAACTTAAATCTAGCGGGAGGGCTAATGAGCAGTTCTTC.

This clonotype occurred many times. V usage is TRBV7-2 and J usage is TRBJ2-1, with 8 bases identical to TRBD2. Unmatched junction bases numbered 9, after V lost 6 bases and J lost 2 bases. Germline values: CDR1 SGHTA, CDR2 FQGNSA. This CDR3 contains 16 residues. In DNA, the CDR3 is TGTGCCAGCAGTTTTACCGGGACTAGGGCCTACAATGAGCAGTTCTTC. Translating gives CASSFTGTRAYNEQFF.

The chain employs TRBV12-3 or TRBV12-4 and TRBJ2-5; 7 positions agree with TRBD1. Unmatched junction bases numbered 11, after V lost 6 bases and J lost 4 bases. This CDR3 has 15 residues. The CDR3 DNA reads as TGTGCCAGCAGCTCACACAGGGGAGTGGGAGAGACCCAGTACTTC. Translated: CASSSHRGVGETQYF.

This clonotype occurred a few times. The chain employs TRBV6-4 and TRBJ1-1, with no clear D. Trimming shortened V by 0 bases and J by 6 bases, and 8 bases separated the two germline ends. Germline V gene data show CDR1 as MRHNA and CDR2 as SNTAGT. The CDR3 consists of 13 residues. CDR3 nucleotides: TGTGCCAGCAGTGACTCGAGTAGGGCTGAAGCTTTCTTT. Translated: CASSDSSRAEAFF.

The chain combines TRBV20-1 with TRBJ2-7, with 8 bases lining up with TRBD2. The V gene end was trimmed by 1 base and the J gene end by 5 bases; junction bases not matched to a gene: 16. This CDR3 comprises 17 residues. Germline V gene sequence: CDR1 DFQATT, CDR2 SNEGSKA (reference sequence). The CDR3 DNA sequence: TGCAGTGCTAGAGGGGGGCTGGGGAGCGGGAGTATCAACGAGCAGTACTTC. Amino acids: CSARGGLGSGSINEQYF.

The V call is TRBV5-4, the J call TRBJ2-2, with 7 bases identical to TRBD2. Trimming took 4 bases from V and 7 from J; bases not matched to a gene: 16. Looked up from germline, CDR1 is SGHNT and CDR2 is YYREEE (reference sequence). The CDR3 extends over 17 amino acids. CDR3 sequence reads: CASSLPPPLGRDGELFF. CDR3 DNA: TGTGCCAGCAGCCTACCCCCCCCGCTAGGGAGGGACGGGGAGCTGTTTTTT.

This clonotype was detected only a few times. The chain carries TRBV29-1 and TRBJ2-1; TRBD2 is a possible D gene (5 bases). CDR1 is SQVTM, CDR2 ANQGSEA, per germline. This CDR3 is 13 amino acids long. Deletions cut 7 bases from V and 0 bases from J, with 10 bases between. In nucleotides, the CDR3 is TGCAGCGGTCAGGACTTCTCCTACAATGAGCAGTTCTTC. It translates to CSGQDFSYNEQFF.

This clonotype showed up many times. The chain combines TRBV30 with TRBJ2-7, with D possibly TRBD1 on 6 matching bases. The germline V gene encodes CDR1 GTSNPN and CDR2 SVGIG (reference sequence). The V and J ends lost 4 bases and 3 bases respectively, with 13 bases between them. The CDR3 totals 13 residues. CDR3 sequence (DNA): TGTGCCTGGACCAATAGGGGGATCTACGAGCAGTACTTC. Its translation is CAWTNRGIYEQYF. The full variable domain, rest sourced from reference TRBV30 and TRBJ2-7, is SQTIHQWPATLVQPVGSPLSLECTVEGTSNPNLYWYRQAAGRGLQLLFYSVGIGQISSEVPQNLSASRPQDRQFILSSKKLLLSDSGFYLCAWTNRGIYEQYFGPGTRLTVT.